This is a list of T cell receptor beta chains from one sample in a study of metastatic and nonmetastatic thyroid tumors. Via MiXCR, TCRdb re-called the PCR reads. The sample has 23,000 or so clones, approximately 20% seen once. Source material: blood. These receptors were taken from a female donor with papillary thyroid cancer or a benign thyroid nodule (not recorded which). Some clones in this sample may be carry-over from other donors' samples. Both conserved end residues are part of each CDR3.

v_call	j_call	cdr3_aa
TRBV6-1	TRBJ2-2	CASSITGEAGELFF
TRBV20-1	TRBJ1-3	CSASLPGNTIYF
TRBV20-1	TRBJ2-7	CSAREGGGGIYEQYF
TRBV20-1	TRBJ2-7	CGAKRDAWSYEQYF
TRBV24-1	TRBJ2-6	CATTEGGSGANVLTF
TRBV6-1	TRBJ1-6	CASIQGQGLSDSPLHF
TRBV20-1	TRBJ2-5	CSATRTIGGARETLYF
TRBV10-3	TRBJ1-1	CAISAIRDTEAFF
TRBV28	TRBJ1-2	CASSLGGGAYYGYTF
TRBV5-4	TRBJ1-6	CASSLTGENSPLHF
TRBV9	TRBJ2-5	CASSVEDRDQETQYF
TRBV2	TRBJ2-4	CASILDYGNIQYF
TRBV5-5	TRBJ2-3	CASNPPSSTSTDTQYF
TRBV19	TRBJ1-1	CASSIQGALNTEAFF
TRBV28	TRBJ2-7	CASRNAGTSTYEQYF
TRBV19	TRBJ1-1	CASRGGLSNAEAFF
TRBV20-1	TRBJ2-5	CSARYSGNAGYRETQYF
TRBV2	TRBJ2-7	CASSEAERSQGEQYF
TRBV6-1	TRBJ2-7	CASSSGGLAEVSEQYF
TRBV18	TRBJ1-6	CASSPGPGDGSRLHF
TRBV28	TRBJ1-1	CAYSPRGFPEAFF
TRBV20-1	TRBJ1-5	CSARAPPGTAAACNQPQHF
TRBV5-1	TRBJ2-2	CASSPKTGPGNTGELFF
TRBV7-2	TRBJ2-1	CASSLTWDWNNEQFF
TRBV7-3	TRBJ2-1	CASSLRPVGQNHNEQFF
TRBV6-6	TRBJ1-1	CASSYLLDPTRNTEAFF